This T cell receptor beta chain was captured by sequencing in a study of human T cells and chemical hapten exposure. In TCRdb, the RACE reads were re-called with MiXCR into one record per CDR3 protein. The data show approximately 350,000 distinct CDR3 sequences, around 7% seen once. This clonotype was seen only a few times. Specified time point: patch test 1, 2 weeks after DPC sensitization. Specified treatment: therapeutic diphenylcyclopropenone sensitization with weekly scalp DPC. With 2 bases clipped from V and 12 bases from J, the junction kept 11 bases outside the gene matches. This CDR3 has 14 amino acids. Germline CDR1 SEHNR, CDR2 FQNEAQ (reference sequence).

Source: whole blood, taken in connection with sensitization to the hapten diphenylcyclopropenone (DPC). This chain links TRBV7-9 with TRBJ2-3; TRBD1 agrees at 7 bases. This receptor was obtained from a woman in her late teens or twenties with alopecia areata. Some clones in this sample may be carry-over from other donors' samples. DNA for the CDR3: TGTGCCAGCAGCTTACCGGGACAGAGCCCTTCCCAGTATTTT. Protein: CASSLPGQSPSQYF.